This T cell receptor beta chain was identified in a study of cytomegalovirus exposure and HLA in healthy donors. On the study more broadly: As an earlier analysis found, about 200 million T cells yielded about 120 million unique TCR beta sequences.

The PCR had 60 Vbeta and 13 Jbeta primers. The method was immunoSEQ multiplex PCR; TCRdb's version includes in-frame clones alone and lacks a portion of them. The sample lists more than 140,000 clones, around three fifths occurring once. This clone occurred a few times. Source material: PBMCs. This TCR came from a woman younger than 45 in good health and CMV-seropositive.

CDR3: CASSEALGQGAHGYTF. The DNA for the CDR3 is TGTGCCAGCAGTGAAGCCCTTGGACAGGGGGCCCATGGCTACACCTTC. The V and J genes are TRBV6-1 and TRBJ1-2; 11 bases map to TRBD1. Germline CDR1 MNHNS, CDR2 SASEGT. This CDR3 spans 16 amino acids. With V trimmed by 0 bases and J by 6 bases, 6 bases remained unmatched.